The next 17 T cell receptor beta chains were all read from a single sample in a study of T cells in Graves' hyperthyroidism and ophthalmopathy. Amplified TCR beta CDR3 regions came from RNA transcripts. Carried out on the TCR CDR3, a first-round RT-PCR used the HTBI primer set. TCRdb re-called the multiplex PCR reads with MiXCR, one entry per CDR3 protein. The sample has some 720,000 distinct CDR3 sequences, about a sixth seen once; the top ten hold around 8%. The specimen was blood. The receptor source for this set is a young man with Graves' hyperthyroidism.

At least ten counts were recorded for this clonotype. This chain connects TRBV20-1 to TRBJ2-5; 11 bases fit TRBD2. The CDR3 length is 14 residues. Per germline, CDR1 DFQATT and CDR2 SNEGSKA (reference sequence). V shed 5 bases and J 5 bases; nucleotides not matched to a gene: 7. The DNA for the CDR3 is TGCAGTGCTGCCTTGACTAGCGGGAAGGAGACCCAGTACTTC. Its protein product is CSAALTSGKETQYF.

The V and J genes are TRBV20-1 and TRBJ1-4; no definite D call. Trimming removed 5 bases from V and 0 bases from J, with 7 bases in between. Germline V gene sequence: CDR1 DFQATT, CDR2 SNEGSKA (reference sequence). This CDR3 has 13 residues. As DNA, the CDR3 is TGCAGTGCTTCACATGCAACTAATGAAAAACTGTTTTTT. Its protein is CSASHATNEKLFF.

This clonotype was detected ten times or more. The rearrangement uses TRBV28 and TRBJ1-1; tentatively, D is TRBD1 (5 bases). Trimming left V 5 bases short and J 0 bases short, with 16 bases between. This CDR3 has 16 residues. The V gene's germline CDR1 is MDHEN and CDR2 SYDVKM. This CDR3 reads CASSTPSLTVNTEAFF. The CDR3 DNA follows: TGTGCCAGCAGTACCCCGAGCCTGACAGTGAACACTGAAGCTTTCTTT.

The CDR3 is CASSLIRDRDSEQYF. The DNA for the CDR3 is TGTGCCAGCTCACTTATCCGGGACAGGGATTCCGAGCAGTACTTC. The V call is TRBV18, the J call TRBJ2-7, with 9 positions matching TRBD1. Germline CDR1 and CDR2: KGHSH and LQKENI. The CDR3 consists of 15 residues. V was clipped by 4 bases and J by 6 bases; unmatched bases: 10.

There are a few counts of this clonotype. The chain has TRBV5-5 and TRBJ2-7; 13 nucleotides align to TRBD2. V was pared by 4 bases and J by 4 bases, with 14 bases of the junction left unmatched. Germline lookup yields CDR1 SGHKS and CDR2 YYEKEE (reference sequence). The CDR3 consists of 18 residues. Here the CDR3 reads CASSLLTRTSGSGYEQYF. CDR3 coding DNA: TGTGCCAGCAGCCTACTGACCCGGACTAGCGGGAGCGGGTACGAGCAGTACTTC. Supplemented by reference TRBV5-5 and TRBJ2-7, the full variable domain reads DAGVTQSPTHLIKTRGQQVTLRCSPISGHKSVSWYQQVLGQGPQFIFQYYEKEERGRGNFPDRFSARQFPNYSSELNVNALLLGDSALYLCASSLLTRTSGSGYEQYFGPGTRLTVT.

This clonotype was seen a few times. V and J are TRBV4-3 and TRBJ1-1; D remains ambiguous. V was trimmed by 0 bases and J by 0 bases, leaving 8 bases between them. CDR1 and CDR2 from the germline V gene are LGHNA and YSLEER. CDR3 size: 15 residues. The CDR3 DNA is TGCGCCAGCAGCCAAGATCGGGCCATGAACACTGAAGCTTTCTTT. Residues: CASSQDRAMNTEAFF.

In this sample, this clonotype turned up many times. The rearrangement joins TRBV11-1 to TRBJ2-5, with 9 nucleotides matching TRBD2. CDR3 length equals 14 residues. With V trimmed by 5 bases and J by 3 bases, 4 bases remained unmatched. The germline V gene has CDR1 SGHAT and CDR2 FQDESV (reference sequence). The CDR3 DNA follows: TGTGCCAGCAGCGAACTAGCGGGTGAAGAGACCCAGTACTTC. Translating gives CASSELAGEETQYF.

This clonotype showed up many times. This sequence joins TRBV28 and TRBJ2-5; 10 bases match TRBD1. CDR3 length: 17 amino acids. J lost 2 bases, V lost 3 bases, and 9 bases had no gene match. Germline assignment: CDR1 MDHEN and CDR2 SYDVKM. The CDR3 region is CASSFSRDRGRQETQYF. The DNA of the CDR3 is TGTGCCAGCAGTTTTTCTCGGGACAGGGGACGTCAAGAGACCCAGTACTTC.

This clonotype has a count of ten or more. The V and J genes are TRBV30 and TRBJ2-7; TRBD2 is a possible D gene (6 bases). This CDR3 has 14 residues. Trimming left V 1 base short and J 3 bases short, with 13 bases between. Germline V gene sequence: CDR1 GTSNPN, CDR2 SVGIG (reference sequence). CDR3 residues: CAWSESGSGYEQYF. CDR3 DNA: TGTGCCTGGAGTGAGAGCGGTAGCGGCTACGAGCAGTACTTC.

The chain carries TRBV29-1 and TRBJ2-2; D is undetermined. This CDR3 has 13 amino acids. CDR1 and CDR2 from the germline V gene are SQVTM and ANQGSEA. Trimming stripped 2 bases from V and 4 bases from J, with 8 bases between. Written as DNA, the CDR3 is TGCAGCGTTGAATCCCTTACCACCGGGGAGCTGTTTTTT. Translated: CSVESLTTGELFF.

This rearrangement joins TRBV20-1 to TRBJ1-6; possible D gene TRBD1, 5 bases. The germline V and J ends were trimmed by 0 bases and 9 bases, with 15 bases remaining between them. This CDR3 contains 15 residues. Germline loops: CDR1 DFQATT, CDR2 SNEGSKA (reference sequence). The DNA for the CDR3 is TGCAGTGCTAGAGATCTGAGGGGATCCAGTTCACCCCTCCACTTT. Translated: CSARDLRGSSSPLHF.

The chain employs TRBV5-6 and TRBJ2-1, with D tentatively TRBD2 (5 bases). Trimming pared 3 bases from V and 5 bases from J, leaving 18 bases between. Per germline, CDR1 SGHDT and CDR2 YYEEEE. CDR3 size: 16 residues. CDR3 bases: TGTGCCAGCAGCTCCTTCGCGGGCCTCCTGGACAATGAGCAGTTCTTC. This sequence encodes CASSSFAGLLDNEQFF.

As to this clonotype: A clone one base away is much larger, so this may be a read error. The chain combines TRBV6-2 or TRBV6-3 with TRBJ2-2, with 9 nucleotides matching TRBD2. The CDR3 extends over 15 amino acids. V shed 6 bases, J shed 6 bases, and the junction held 8 bases outside the gene matches. CDR1 is MNHEY, CDR2 SVGEGT, per germline. CDR3 nucleotide sequence: TGTGCCAGCAGGGGAGTAGCGGGAGTGGCCGGGGAGCTGTTTTTT. Translation: CASRGVAGVAGELFF.

The chain couples TRBV28 to TRBJ1-1; no firm D call. V gave up 2 bases and J gave up 0 bases, with 7 bases separating them. This CDR3 contains 14 residues. The germline CDR1 and CDR2 sequences are MDHEN and SYDVKM. DNA for the CDR3: TGTGCCAGCAGTTTACGCAGCATGAACACTGAAGCTTTCTTT. Translating it yields CASSLRSMNTEAFF.

This clonotype was counted between two and nine times. The J gene is TRBJ1-2, the V gene TRBV28, with D unclear. The germline CDR1 and CDR2 sequences are MDHEN and SYDVKM. The V gene lost 4 bases and the J gene lost 8 bases, with 2 bases spanning the gap. This CDR3 contains 9 residues. CDR3 loop: CASSWGYTF. CDR3 sequence (DNA): TGTGCCAGCAGTTGGGGCTACACCTTC.

V usage is TRBV4-3 and J usage is TRBJ2-7; 8 positions match TRBD2. The V gene's germline CDR1 is LGHNA and CDR2 YSLEER. Trimming at V came to 0 bases and at J to 3 bases, leaving 7 bases not matched to a gene. CDR3 length: 16 residues. CDR3 DNA: TGCGCCAGCAGCCAAGATACTAGCGGATTCGGCTACGAGCAGTACTTC. This encodes CASSQDTSGFGYEQYF.

The CDR3 region is CAWSWDRAYNEQFF. Written as DNA, the CDR3 is TGTGCCTGGAGTTGGGACAGGGCCTACAATGAGCAGTTCTTC. This sequence joins TRBV30 and TRBJ2-1, with 9 bases that match TRBD1. Per the germline V gene, CDR1 is GTSNPN and CDR2 is SVGIG (reference sequence). The CDR3 sequence is 14 residues long. Losses at the gene ends were 2 bases for V and 2 bases for J; bases not matched to a gene: 1.